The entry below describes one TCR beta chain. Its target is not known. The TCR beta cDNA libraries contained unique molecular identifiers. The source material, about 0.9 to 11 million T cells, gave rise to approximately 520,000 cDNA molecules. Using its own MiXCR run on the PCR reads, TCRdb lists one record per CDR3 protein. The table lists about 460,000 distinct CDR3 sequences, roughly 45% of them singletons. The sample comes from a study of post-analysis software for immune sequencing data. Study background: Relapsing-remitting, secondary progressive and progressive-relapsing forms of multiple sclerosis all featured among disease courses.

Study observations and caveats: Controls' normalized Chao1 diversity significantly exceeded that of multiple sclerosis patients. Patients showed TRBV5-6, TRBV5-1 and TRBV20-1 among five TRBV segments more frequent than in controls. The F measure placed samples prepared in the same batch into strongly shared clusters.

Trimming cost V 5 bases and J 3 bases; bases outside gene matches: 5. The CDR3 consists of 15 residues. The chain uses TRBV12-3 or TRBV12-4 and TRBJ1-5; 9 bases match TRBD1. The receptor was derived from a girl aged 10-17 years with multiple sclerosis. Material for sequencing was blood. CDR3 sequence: CASSTGTGYNQPQHF. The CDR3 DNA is TGTGCCAGCAGTACCGGGACAGGGTACAATCAGCCCCAGCATTTT.